This T cell receptor beta chain is from a study of blood T cell repertoires in COVID-19. For the study at large: The United States, Italy and Spain provided the acute and convalescent COVID-19 samples.

In the original analysis: Amplification with reference gene primers provided the estimates of nucleated cell counts. Profiling relied on immunoSEQ multiplex PCR, and the TCRdb table lists in-frame clones only, not all of them. The D gene and trimming were derived from the DNA, and the V and J assignments and clone size from that table. The table lists roughly 260,000 clones, roughly four fifths of them singletons. This CDR3 region has 15 residues. The V and J ends lost 2 bases and 7 bases, in that order; junction bases with no gene match: 7. Germline CDR1 is SGHRS and CDR2 is YFSETQ. The genes are TRBV5-1 and TRBJ2-1; 9 bases agree with TRBD2. The source of this sequence is a woman aged 70-85 years with acute or convalescent COVID-19. Sequencing input: peripheral blood. As DNA, the CDR3 is TGCGCCAGCAGCTTACTAGCGGGTTTTAGGAATGAGCAGTTCTTC. Translation: CASSLLAGFRNEQFF.